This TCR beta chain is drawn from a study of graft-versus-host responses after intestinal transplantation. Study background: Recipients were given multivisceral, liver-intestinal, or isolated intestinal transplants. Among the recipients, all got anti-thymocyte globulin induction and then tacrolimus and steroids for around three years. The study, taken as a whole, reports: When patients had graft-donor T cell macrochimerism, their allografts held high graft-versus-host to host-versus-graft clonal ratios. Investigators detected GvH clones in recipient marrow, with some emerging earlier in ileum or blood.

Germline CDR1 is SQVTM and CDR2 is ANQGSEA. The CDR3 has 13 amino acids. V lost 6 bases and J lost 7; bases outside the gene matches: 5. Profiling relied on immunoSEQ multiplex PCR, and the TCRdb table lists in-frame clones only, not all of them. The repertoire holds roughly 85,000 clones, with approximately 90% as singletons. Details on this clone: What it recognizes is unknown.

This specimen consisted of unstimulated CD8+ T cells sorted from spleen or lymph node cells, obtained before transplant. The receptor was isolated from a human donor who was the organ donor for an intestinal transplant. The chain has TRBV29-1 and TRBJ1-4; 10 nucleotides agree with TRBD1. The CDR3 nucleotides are TGCAGCGTGGTTGACAGGGGGCGTGAAAAACTGTTTTTT. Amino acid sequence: CSVVDRGREKLFF.